These 24 T cell receptor beta chains came from one sample sequenced in a study of T cell repertoires in cytomegalovirus infection. These TCRs' antigens remain unknown. TCRdb re-called the reads through MiXCR, storing one row per CDR3 protein. Of around 800,000 distinct CDR3 sequences in the sample, approximately 30% were seen once. The sample was cultured CD8+ T cells from PBMCs, taken from culture after CMV antigen stimulation. These receptor sequences come from a human donor in good health (CMV status not recorded). Some clones in this sample may be carry-over from other donors' samples.

This clonotype has at least ten counts. The rearrangement links TRBV7-9 to TRBJ2-5, with D possibly matching TRBD2 (5 bases). Trimming cost V 2 bases and J 1 base, with 17 bases left between them. The CDR3 length is 17 residues. Germline V lookup: CDR1 SEHNR, CDR2 FQNEAQ (reference sequence). The CDR3 here is CASSLPYPGLLQETQYF. CDR3 nucleotides: TGTGCCAGCAGCTTACCTTATCCTGGACTTCTCCAAGAGACCCAGTACTTC.

This clonotype was picked up a small number of times. The rearrangement links TRBV11-3 to TRBJ2-1; 7 bases map to TRBD2. The CDR3 length is 12 residues. In germline, CDR1 is SGHNT, CDR2 YENEEA. V gave up 4 bases and J gave up 10 bases; unmatched junction bases: 4. This chain's CDR3 is CASSSWDYEQFF. CDR3 DNA: TGTGCCAGCAGCTCCTGGGACTACGAGCAGTTCTTC. Full variable domain (remainder filled in from reference TRBV11-3 and TRBJ2-1): EAGVVQSPRYKIIEKKQPVAFWCNPISGHNTLYWYLQNLGQGPELLIRYENEEAVDDSQLPKDRFSAERLKGVDSTLKIQPAELGDSAVYLCASSSWDYEQFFGPGTRLTVL.

The rearrangement links TRBV4-1 to TRBJ2-7; D is undetermined. This CDR3 has 14 residues. Germline CDR1 MGHRA, CDR2 YSYEKL. Deletions cut 1 base from V and 2 bases from J, with 9 bases between. The CDR3 is CASSQVLIPYEQYF. CDR3 DNA sequence: TGCGCCAGCAGCCAAGTACTGATACCCTACGAGCAGTACTTC.

V gene TRBV7-2 combines with J gene TRBJ2-1; D tentatively fits TRBD1 or TRBD2 (7 bases each). This CDR3 has 15 amino acids. Germline V lookup: CDR1 SGHTA, CDR2 FQGNSA. V lost 5 bases to trimming and J lost 2 bases, with 13 bases between them. The CDR3 sequence: CASSPAGTAYNEQFF. The CDR3 bases are TGTGCCAGCAGCCCAGCGGGGACAGCCTACAATGAGCAGTTCTTC.

The chain couples TRBV7-6 to TRBJ1-5; TRBD1 might be the D (6 bases). CDR3 length: 15 amino acids. Deletions cut 5 bases from V and 3 bases from J, with 14 bases between. The germline V gene encodes CDR1 SGHVS and CDR2 FNYEAQ. Written as DNA, the CDR3 is TGTGCCAGCAGCCACGACAGGCCGTCCAATCAGCCCCAGCATTTT. Protein sequence: CASSHDRPSNQPQHF.

This clonotype appeared a single time. The chain carries TRBV6-5 and TRBJ1-1, with a possible D match to TRBD1 (6 bases). Per the germline V gene, CDR1 is MNHEY and CDR2 is SVGAGI. This CDR3 is built from 18 residues. V lost 8 bases, J lost 6 bases, and 31 bases lay in between. This CDR3 reads CASCALILNGIGGPEAFF. The DNA of the CDR3 is TGTGCCAGCTGTGCCCTTATATTGAACGGTATAGGGGGTCCTGAAGCTTTCTTT.

This clonotype was counted at least ten times. The chain is built from TRBV7-8 and TRBJ2-3; D perhaps matches TRBD2 (7 bases). Trimming stripped 3 bases from V and 2 bases from J, with 18 bases between. There are 17 residues in the CDR3. Germline CDR1 reads SGHVS; CDR2 reads FQNEAQ. The CDR3 DNA reads as TGTGCCAGCAGCTTGCCGAGGGGGGGGGCCGACACAGATACGCAGTATTTT. Its protein product is CASSLPRGGADTDTQYF.

The CDR3 DNA sequence: TGTGCCAGCAGCTTAGCGGGGGACTCCGAGCAGTACTTC. It specifies CASSLAGDSEQYF. The chain uses TRBV7-6 and TRBJ2-7; maybe TRBD2 (6 bases). The length of the CDR3 is 13 residues. The germline V gene has CDR1 SGHVS and CDR2 FNYEAQ. The V end lost 0 bases, the J end lost 6 bases, and 9 bases lay between the germline ends.

This clonotype was counted once. The chain links TRBV10-3 to TRBJ2-7, with TRBD1 matching over 9 bases. J was trimmed by 0 bases and V by 2 bases; bases with no gene match: 8. The germline gives CDR1 ENHRY, CDR2 SYGVKD. The CDR3 runs 17 residues. CDR3 residues: CAISERSGQGPSYEQYV. The CDR3 DNA sequence: TGTGCCATCAGTGAGCGCTCGGGACAGGGTCCCTCCTACGAGCAGTACGTC.

As for this clonotype: Compared with germline, one end of the junction differs, possibly owing to a read error. The rearrangement uses TRBV5-8 and TRBJ1-6; tentatively, D is TRBD1 (5 bases). There are 16 residues in the CDR3. The germline CDR1 and CDR2 sequences are SGHTS and YDEGEE. The chain's CDR3 is CASSLDSLPNNSPLYF. The CDR3 DNA reads TGTGCCAGCAGCTTAGACAGCCTTCCTAATAATTCACCCCTCTACTTT.

The chain carries TRBV27 and TRBJ2-7; D is undetermined. The length of the CDR3 is 14 residues. Deletions cut 5 bases from V and 2 bases from J, with 13 bases between. The germline CDR1 and CDR2 sequences are MNHEY and SMNVEV (reference sequence). The CDR3 is CASSPSAPPYEQYF. The CDR3 bases are TGTGCCAGCAGTCCCTCCGCGCCCCCCTACGAGCAGTACTTC.

This clonotype turned up a few times. The rearrangement links TRBV15 to TRBJ1-6; 7 nucleotides match TRBD1. Germline V CDR1 and CDR2: LNHNV, YYDKDF (reference sequence). Trimming cost V 2 bases and J 1 base; bases outside gene matches: 5. CDR3 length equals 17 residues. CDR3 coding DNA: TGTGCCACCAGCAGAAGGCAGGGGGTTTCCTATAATTCACCCCTCCACTTT. It specifies CATSRRQGVSYNSPLHF.

This clonotype has a count of ten or more. The chain is built from TRBV7-9 and TRBJ1-6; D may be TRBD1 (5 bases). CDR3 length: 17 amino acids. V lost 3 bases to trimming and J lost 3 bases, with 15 bases between them. The germline CDR1 and CDR2 sequences are SEHNR and FQNEAQ (reference sequence). The CDR3 DNA follows: TGTGCCAGCAGCTTGTCGAGTAGGGGACTCTATAATTCACCCCTCCACTTT. Residues: CASSLSSRGLYNSPLHF.

This chain links TRBV15 with TRBJ2-2, with TRBD1 as a possible D gene (6 bases). This CDR3 spans 14 amino acids. Germline V gene data show CDR1 as LNHNV and CDR2 as YYDKDF (reference sequence). Trimming left V 3 bases short and J 3 bases short, with 8 bases between. CDR3 bases: TGTGCCACCAGCAGGAACAGGGACACCGGGGAGCTGTTTTTT. Translated: CATSRNRDTGELFF.

The chain has TRBV12-3 or TRBV12-4 and TRBJ1-1; D uncertain. The CDR3 has 15 residues. Trimming shortened V by 5 bases and J by 3 bases, and 16 bases separated the two germline ends. The CDR3 DNA is TGTGCCAGCAGTCCCCCTCGTATCGGGGACACTGAAGCTTTCTTT. Translated, it gives CASSPPRIGDTEAFF.

Turning to this clonotype: The final CDR3 position lacks the conserved phenylalanine or tryptophan, pointing to a likely read error. The chain uses TRBV7-8 and TRBJ2-7; 16 positions agree with TRBD2. Unmatched junction bases numbered 2, after V lost 4 bases and J lost 5 bases. The CDR3 is made up of 15 amino acids. Germline assignment: CDR1 SGHVS and CDR2 FQNEAQ. CDR3 DNA: TGTGCCAGCAGCTGGGGACTAGCGGGGGGGCACGAGCAGTACCTC. It is translated as CASSWGLAGGHEQYL.

This chain uses TRBV2 with TRBJ1-2; the D gene is possibly TRBD1 (6 bases). The V gene's germline CDR1 is SNHLY and CDR2 FYNNEI. V was pared by 1 base and J by 3 bases, with 9 bases between. This CDR3 is 14 amino acids long. The CDR3 sequence: CASSEDRTDYGYTF. CDR3 nucleotide sequence: TGTGCCAGCAGTGAAGACAGGACAGACTATGGCTACACCTTC. Combining the CDR3 with reference TRBV2 and TRBJ1-2 gives the whole variable domain EPEVTQTPSHQVTQMGQEVILRCVPISNHLYFYWYRQILGQKVEFLVSFYNNEISEKSEIFDDQFSVERPDGSNFTLKIRSTKLEDSAMYFCASSEDRTDYGYTFGSGTRLTVV.

This clonotype has a handful of counts. The rearrangement joins TRBV19 to TRBJ1-4; 9 bases are shared with TRBD1. CDR1 is LNHDA, CDR2 SQIVND, per germline (reference sequence). The CDR3 is 14 residues long. J was trimmed by 8 bases and V by 7 bases; bases with no gene match: 8. The DNA for the CDR3 is TGTGCCAGTACCAAAGGGGGACAGGGAGAAAAACTGTTTTTT. It codes for CASTKGGQGEKLFF.

The CDR3 bases are TGCAGTGCTAGAGATCACTTTTCCAGCGGGGGGGCGTGGAATGAGCAGTTCTTC. As protein: CSARDHFSSGGAWNEQFF. The V and J genes are TRBV20-1 and TRBJ2-1; TRBD2 matches at 10 bases. CDR1 and CDR2 (germline): DFQATT, SNEGSKA (reference sequence). V was clipped by 0 bases and J by 7 bases; unmatched bases: 15. The CDR3 has 18 amino acids.

For this clonotype: A single base separates this from a much larger clone, so it may be a read error. The chain is built from TRBV19 and TRBJ2-1; 9 nucleotides align to TRBD1. Germline loops: CDR1 LNHDA, CDR2 SQIVND (reference sequence). The CDR3 extends over 15 amino acids. CDR3 DNA: TGTGTCAGTACCCCAGATGGGACAGGGCCTAGGGAGCAGTTCTTC. As protein: CVSTPDGTGPREQFF.

This clonotype has a handful of counts. V gene TRBV28 combines with J gene TRBJ1-1, with D unresolved. There are 13 residues in the CDR3. Germline-derived CDR1 and CDR2 are MDHEN and SYDVKM. The V end lost 10 bases, the J end lost 1 base, and 13 bases lay between the germline ends. CDR3 sequence: CATVPGRNTEAFF. CDR3 coding DNA: TGTGCCACCGTTCCGGGTAGGAACACTGAAGCTTTCTTT.

This clonotype was seen only a few times. This sequence joins TRBV19 and TRBJ1-1, with unresolved D. Germline CDR1 LNHDA, CDR2 SQIVND (reference sequence). The CDR3 spans 14 residues. The V and J ends lost 7 bases and 5 bases respectively, with 17 bases between them. Here the CDR3 reads CASTPLGARTEAFF. CDR3 sequence (DNA): TGTGCCAGTACCCCCCTAGGTGCAAGAACTGAAGCTTTCTTT.

The chain uses TRBV10-3 and TRBJ1-2; D is perhaps TRBD1 (5 bases). The CDR3 covers 15 residues. The V gene's germline CDR1 is ENHRY and CDR2 SYGVKD. Trimming shortened V by 3 bases and J by 5 bases, and 16 bases separated the two germline ends. In nucleotides, the CDR3 is TGTGCCATCAGTGAAGGCAGGAAGGGGCCTTATGGCTACACCTTC. It yields the protein CAISEGRKGPYGYTF.

This clonotype was picked up many times. The CDR3 protein is CASSFGTGGLSYEQYF. CDR3 bases: TGTGCCAGCAGTTTTGGGACAGGGGGCCTTTCCTACGAGCAGTACTTC. The chain combines TRBV6-6 with TRBJ2-7; TRBD1 aligns across 12 bases. The germline CDR1 and CDR2 sequences are MNHNY and SVGAGI (reference sequence). CDR3 size: 16 residues. The J segment lost 1 base and the V segment lost 4 bases, leaving 5 bases of the junction unmatched.